One sample yielded the 9 T cell receptor beta chains listed below, sequenced in a study of cytotoxic CD8 clonotypes in ibrutinib-treated CLL. Method: immunoSEQ multiplex PCR; TCRdb's copy keeps in-frame clones and lacks some. The table includes roughly 29,000 clones, approximately 62% detected once. The sequenced sample was PBMCs, obtained before ibrutinib treatment. Receptors originate from a human donor with chronic lymphocytic leukemia.

The chain combines TRBV9 with TRBJ2-5; D remains unclear. Germline CDR1 reads SGDLS; CDR2 reads YYNGEE. V lost 7 bases to trimming and J lost 4 bases, with 5 bases between them. The CDR3 sequence is 10 residues long. Here the CDR3 DNA reads TGTGCCAGCGGTGGAGAGACCCAGTACTTC. Amino acids: CASGGETQYF.

The V call is TRBV6-5, the J call TRBJ2-7; D is ambiguous. The ends were cut back, 0 bases at V and 4 bases at J, with 4 bases in the middle. Germline assignment: CDR1 MNHEY and CDR2 SVGAGI. The CDR3 totals 12 residues. CDR3 sequence (DNA): TGTGCCAGCAGTTACTCGGTATACGAGCAGTACTTC. Protein product: CASSYSVYEQYF.

J is TRBJ2-5 and V is TRBV9; 7 bases match TRBD2. Germline V CDR1 and CDR2: SGDLS, YYNGEE. The ends lost 5 bases at V and 2 bases at J; junction bases unmatched: 6. The CDR3 runs to 14 residues. In DNA form, the CDR3 reads TGTGCCAGCAGTAGGCCGGGACTACAAGAGACCCAGTACTTC. It yields the protein CASSRPGLQETQYF. The variable domain in full, with the rest retrieved from reference TRBV9 and TRBJ2-5, is DSGVTQTPKHLITATGQRVTLRCSPRSGDLSVYWYQQSLDQGLQFLIQYYNGEERAKGNILERFSAQQFPDLHSELNLSSLELGDSALYFCASSRPGLQETQYFGPGTRLLVL.

This chain links TRBV4-1 with TRBJ2-7; D is ambiguous. Germline CDR1 reads MGHRA; CDR2 reads YSYEKL. The ends were cut back, 1 base at V and 2 bases at J, with 18 bases in the middle. The CDR3 extends over 17 amino acids. CDR3 sequence (DNA): TGCGCCAGCAGCCAAGGTATTACGGCAGACTTCCCCTACGAGCAGTACTTC. It translates to CASSQGITADFPYEQYF.

The chain carries TRBV27 and TRBJ2-7, with D tentatively TRBD1 (6 bases). Looked up from germline, CDR1 is MNHEY and CDR2 is SMNVEV (reference sequence). The CDR3 runs 13 residues. The germline V and J ends were trimmed by 8 bases and 7 bases, with 18 bases remaining between them. Written as DNA, the CDR3 is TGTGCCAGCCGGGCGACAGGTTCCATAGAGCAGTACTTC. Protein sequence: CASRATGSIEQYF.

The chain combines TRBV10-2 with TRBJ1-2; D is undetermined. CDR1 and CDR2 (germline): WSHSY, SAAADI. The CDR3 sequence is 14 residues long. Deletions cut 3 bases from V and 3 bases from J, with 11 bases between. The CDR3 nucleotides are TGCGCCAGCAGTGAACGAGCCTGGGACTATGGCTACACCTTC. Translated: CASSERAWDYGYTF.

J is TRBJ1-4 and V is TRBV25-1, with a tentative D call TRBD1 (5 bases). Trimming shortened V by 6 bases and J by 0 bases, and 11 bases separated the two germline ends. The germline V gene has CDR1 MGHDK and CDR2 SYGVNS. The CDR3 contains 15 residues. The CDR3 nucleotides read TGTGCCAGCAGGACAGAGAAGGCAACTAATGAAAAACTGTTTTTT. This sequence encodes CASRTEKATNEKLFF.

The chain links TRBV7-8 to TRBJ1-6; 9 bases are shared with TRBD1. The CDR3 sequence is 18 residues long. J lost 4 bases, V lost 4 bases, and 11 bases had no gene match. Germline V gene lookup returns CDR1 SGHVS and CDR2 FQNEAQ. CDR3 sequence reads: CASSSTVGQGTYNSPLHF. CDR3 bases: TGTGCCAGCAGCTCAACGGTGGGACAGGGAACGTATAATTCACCCCTCCACTTT.

This rearrangement joins TRBV25-1 to TRBJ1-2; D is possibly TRBD1 (5 bases). The V end was cut by 6 bases, the J end by 4 bases, with 18 bases between. CDR3 length: 15 amino acids. Germline V CDR1 and CDR2: MGHDK, SYGVNS. In DNA form, the CDR3 reads TGTGCCAGCAGGGGACTGGGGCCGCGGAGCTATGGCTACACCTTC. It codes for CASRGLGPRSYGYTF.